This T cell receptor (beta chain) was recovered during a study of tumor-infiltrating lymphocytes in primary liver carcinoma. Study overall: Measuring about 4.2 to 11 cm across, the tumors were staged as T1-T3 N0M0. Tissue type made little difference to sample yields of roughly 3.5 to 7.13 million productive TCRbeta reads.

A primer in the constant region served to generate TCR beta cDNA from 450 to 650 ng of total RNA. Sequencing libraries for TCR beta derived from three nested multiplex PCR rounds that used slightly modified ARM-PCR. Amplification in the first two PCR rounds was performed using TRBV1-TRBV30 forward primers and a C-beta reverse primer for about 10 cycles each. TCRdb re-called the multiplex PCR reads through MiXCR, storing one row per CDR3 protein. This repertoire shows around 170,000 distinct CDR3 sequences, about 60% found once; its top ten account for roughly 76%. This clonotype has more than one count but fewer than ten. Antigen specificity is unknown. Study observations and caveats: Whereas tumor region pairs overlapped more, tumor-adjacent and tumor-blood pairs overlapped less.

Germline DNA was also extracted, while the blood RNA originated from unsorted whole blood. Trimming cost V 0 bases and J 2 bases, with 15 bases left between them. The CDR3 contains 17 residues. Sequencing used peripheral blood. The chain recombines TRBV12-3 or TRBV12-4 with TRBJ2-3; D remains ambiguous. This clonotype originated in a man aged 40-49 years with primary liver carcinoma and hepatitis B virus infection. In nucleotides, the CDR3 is TGTGCCAGCAGTTTAGCGCTAGACACCTTCTTCACAGATACGCAGTATTTT. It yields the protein CASSLALDTFFTDTQYF.